The TCR beta chain described here comes from a study of cytomegalovirus exposure and HLA in healthy donors. General observations from the study: Analyzed later, association rates of TCRs varied across HLA loci, with DRB1 most and HLA-C fewest.

Researchers ran the PCR with 60 Vbeta and 13 Jbeta primers. TCRdb's copy holds only in-frame clones and misses some; the assay was immunoSEQ multiplex PCR. The repertoire holds about 110,000 clones, with over 60% as singletons. This CDR3 has 16 residues. The germline V gene encodes CDR1 SNHLY and CDR2 FYNNEI. Trimming shortened V by 6 bases and J by 0 bases, and 14 bases separated the two germline ends. This clone turned up a few times. Its antigen is still unknown. This sequence was found in a woman between 45 and 65 years old in good health and CMV-seropositive. Input material: PBMCs. The gene calls are TRBV2 and TRBJ1-4; D is ambiguous. The CDR3 nucleotides are TGTGCCAGCAGCCTCTTGGGCAGTGCAACTAATGAAAAACTGTTTTTT. Protein sequence: CASSLLGSATNEKLFF.